This section outlines one T cell receptor (beta chain) sequence together with its context. Its antigen remains undetermined. Base qualities are not at hand, and no much larger clone is one base apart. The data are from a study of shared clonotypes between healthy human individuals (dated by TCRdb to 2020 to 2021). With respect to the entire study: The cohort comprised a couple of women and a few men aged 18 to 49 years. Per donor, three plates each were used for CD4 naive and CD4 memory, two for CD8 naive, and one for CD8 memory. The study deeply sequenced blood TCR repertoires of about 5 healthy adults to estimate repertoire size and the extent of clonotype sharing between individuals. To increase sequencing depth and limit assay-specific biases, different laboratories used diverse techniques to prepare libraries and sequence TCR repertoires. Between about 0.94 and 8.9 billion PBMCs per donor were obtained by leukapheresis.

The donors were healthy, HIV-negative adults with no recently reported acute infections or vaccinations. Every donor was a Caucasian adult living in Nashville, Tennessee, USA. CD8 memory samples combined magnetically selected CD45RO+ cells with CCR7-negative CD45RA+ effector memory (TemRA) cells. Blood was collected by leukapheresis, and PBMCs were isolated by Ficoll-Histopaque density gradient centrifugation and then cryopreserved in liquid nitrogen vapor phase. Analytical flow cytometry was used to check the purity and quantity of each magnetically sorted T cell population. Genomic DNA was isolated from each sorted fraction and quantified by UV absorbance on a Nanodrop 2000c. Reading from cysteine to phenylalanine, the CDR3 counts 15 amino acids. Only CDR3 DNA is held: 45 bases, read in frame from base 1. Taken from the germline V gene, the CDR1 and CDR2 loops are SGHTA and FQGNSA. Trimming takes 7 bases from V and 8 bases from J, and the germline ends sit 21 bases apart.

TCR CDR3 regions were amplified from genomic DNA by multiplex PCR using the deep immunoSEQ assay. Extracted genomic DNA from each cell subset was spread evenly across all wells of several immunoSEQ 96-well plates, with each plate serving as a replicate. Each replicate PCR for sorted subsets received about 210 ng genomic DNA, equal to about 29,000 T cell genomes. Purified libraries were measured with a Qubit 3.0 fluorometer, size-checked on a Bioanalyzer 2100, and measured again with the KAPA Library Quantification kit. Each immunoSEQ 96-well plate was sequenced on its own single-read 150-cycle Illumina NextSeq 550 flow cell. As for the original processing: Because the immunoSEQ output included only junctional sequences and no quality scores, the filtering could not be the same as the filtering used for full-length reads. Sequences were annotated with PyIR, a Python wrapper for IgBLAST v1.9, and V/J genes and CDR3 were assigned using IMGT germline references. Reads were filtered out if the reads had weak V/J assignments (E-value above 1e-6), no CDR3, stop codons, out-of-frame junctions, or ambiguous translated residues. V3J clonotypes were defined as sequences sharing an identical inferred V gene, J gene, and CDR3 amino acid sequence. The percentage overlap between two repertoires was calculated by dividing the number of shared unique clonotypes by the size of the smaller repertoire. Three approaches were used to assess repertoire richness: RTK rarefaction, the Chao1 estimator, and Recon v2.1 estimates of unobserved clonotypes. Generation probabilities were computed with OLGA for all TCRbeta clonotypes obtained by the gDNA method from several donors. TCRdb stores this immuneACCESS table with in-frame sequences only. Part of the clones is absent; in the studies checked, under half of the shortfall reflects unresolved V genes, and no reason is known for the rest. The V and J calls and clone size were taken over from that table, and D and trimming were inferred from the DNA. Here the sample has about 380,000 clones; roughly 96% occur a single time. The ten largest clones take up around 0.3% of the sample.

The paper's findings and limits, for the study overall: Pairwise subsampling led to the expectation that sequencing depth would affect the degree of clonotype sharing among donors. When several donors were compared, the shared fraction of clonotypes was roughly 5% for naive CD4, less than 4% for naive CD8, 2% to 2.5% for memory CD4, and 0.35% to 0.4% for memory CD8. Because the study included a small number of donors, the genetic and exposure-history diversity represented was limited. Compared with non-shared clonotypes, clonotypes shared by all four sorted-subset donors had higher generation probabilities. Naive subsets generally had larger estimated clonotype richness than memory subsets. Incomplete sequencing was indicated by rarefaction of sorted-subset datasets, despite the large sequencing depth. Sampling was restricted to blood, and TCR repertoires in tissue are likely to differ from TCR repertoires in blood.

Sequencing input: memory CD8+ T cells sorted from blood. Interpreted using the paper, the cell subset or site label stands for: CD45RO+ cells pooled with CCR7-negative TemRA cells. This TCR derives from a man aged 25 to 40 in good health. Here the chain combines TRBV7-2 and TRBJ2-1; TRBD1 is possibly the D segment (5 matching bases). The DNA sequence is TGTGCCAGCATCATAGACGCCTGGGGCCGGGATGAGCAGTTCTTC. It encodes CASIIDAWGRDEQFF.